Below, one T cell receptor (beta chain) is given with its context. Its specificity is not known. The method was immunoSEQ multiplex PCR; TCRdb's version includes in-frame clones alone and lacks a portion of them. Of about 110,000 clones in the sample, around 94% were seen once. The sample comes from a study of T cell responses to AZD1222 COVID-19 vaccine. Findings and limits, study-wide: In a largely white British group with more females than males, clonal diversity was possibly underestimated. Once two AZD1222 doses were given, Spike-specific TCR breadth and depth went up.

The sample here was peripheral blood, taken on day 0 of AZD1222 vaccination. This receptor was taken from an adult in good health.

The CDR3 coding sequence is TGTGCCAGCAGTGAAGGCTGGGGGGCGAATAATTCACCCCTCCACTTT. Its translation: CASSEGWGANNSPLHF. The V and J genes are TRBV6-1 and TRBJ1-6; TRBD1 might be the D (6 bases). This CDR3 comprises 16 residues. From germline, CDR1 is MNHNS and CDR2 SASEGT. The V end lost 1 base, the J end lost 5 bases, and 12 bases lay between the germline ends.